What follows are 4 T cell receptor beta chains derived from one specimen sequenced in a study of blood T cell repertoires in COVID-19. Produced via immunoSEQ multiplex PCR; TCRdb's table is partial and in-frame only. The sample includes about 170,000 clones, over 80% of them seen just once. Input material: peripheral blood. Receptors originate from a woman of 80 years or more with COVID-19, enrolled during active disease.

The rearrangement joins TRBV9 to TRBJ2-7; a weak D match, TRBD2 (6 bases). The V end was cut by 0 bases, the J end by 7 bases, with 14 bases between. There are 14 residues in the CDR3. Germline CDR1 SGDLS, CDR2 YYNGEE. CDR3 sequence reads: CASSVAAVRGEQYF. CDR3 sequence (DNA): TGTGCCAGCAGCGTAGCGGCGGTCCGGGGGGAGCAGTACTTC.

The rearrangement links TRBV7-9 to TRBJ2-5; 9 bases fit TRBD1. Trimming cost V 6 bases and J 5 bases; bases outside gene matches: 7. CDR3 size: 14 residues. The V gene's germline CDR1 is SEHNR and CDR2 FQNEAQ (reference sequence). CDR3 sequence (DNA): TGTGCCAGCAGTCCTGGACAGGGGAGGGAGACCCAGTACTTC. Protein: CASSPGQGRETQYF.

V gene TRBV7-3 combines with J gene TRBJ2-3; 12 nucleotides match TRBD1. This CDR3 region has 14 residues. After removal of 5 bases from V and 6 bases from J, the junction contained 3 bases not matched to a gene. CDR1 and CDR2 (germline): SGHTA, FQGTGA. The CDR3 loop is CASSMGQGADTQYF. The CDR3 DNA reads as TGTGCCAGCAGCATGGGACAGGGGGCCGATACGCAGTATTTT.

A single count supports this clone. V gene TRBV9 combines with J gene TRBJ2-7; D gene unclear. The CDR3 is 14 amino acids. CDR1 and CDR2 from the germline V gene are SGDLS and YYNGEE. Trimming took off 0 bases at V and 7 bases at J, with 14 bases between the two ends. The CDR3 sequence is CASSVGHPNIEQYF. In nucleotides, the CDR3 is TGTGCCAGCAGCGTAGGCCACCCGAACATAGAGCAGTACTTC.